This TCR beta chain emerged from a study of Ad26.COV2.S vaccination and SARS-CoV-2 variants. Study observations and caveats: The breadth of spike-specific CD8+ and CD4+ T cell responses after vaccination was reportedly substantial.

The repertoire was sequenced with immunoSEQ multiplex PCR; TCRdb's copy has only in-frame clones and lacks some. The sample consists of around 370,000 clones, roughly 81% of them appearing once. Germline trimming cut 5 bases from V and 5 bases from J; bases unmatched to any gene: 13. This CDR3 is 17 amino acids long. This clone was picked up one time. Its antigen is unknown. Treatment described: around 19 received Ad26.COV2.S at low or high dose, single or two shots; roughly five received placebo; per-sample allocation not given. Day 63 after the first vaccine or placebo injection was the time point for sampling.

This sequence originates from a person between 18 and 65 years old who received the Ad26.COV2.S COVID-19 vaccine or a placebo. This chain links TRBV23-1 with TRBJ2-3, with 10 bases aligning to TRBD2. TRBV23-1 falls under the ORF class, with uncertain function. The material sequenced was peripheral blood, taken in a trial of Ad26.COV2.S vaccine versus placebo. The CDR3 DNA sequence: TGCGCCAGCAGTTACCCTTTGGCTAGCGGGAGTATAGATACGCAGTATTTT. Translation gives CASSYPLASGSIDTQYF.